Listed below are T cell receptor beta chains from one sample, sequenced in a study of regulatory T cells in long-lasting Graves disease. TCRdb redid the calling of the multiplex PCR reads with MiXCR, one entry per CDR3 protein. The table lists about half a million distinct CDR3 sequences, around 11% of them singletons. The sample was also linked to a second study, of T cells in Graves' hyperthyroidism and ophthalmopathy.

The material was peripheral blood mononuclear cells (PBMCs), obtained at new diagnosis, from a patient treated with antithyroid drugs. Receptor source: a woman aged 25 to 39 with Graves disease. Both conserved end residues are part of each CDR3. A D gene is named only where the DNA matches it firmly. Part of the rows lack a size; the others show once, few, many or a class for expanded clones.

cdr3_aa,cdr3_nt,clone_size,j_call,d_call,v_call
CASSRDRGWETQYF,TGTGCCAGCAGCCGGGACAGGGGTTGGGAGACCCAGTACTTC,many,TRBJ2-5,TRBD1,TRBV11-2
CASSFRNSGRVQETQYF,TGTGCCAGCAGCTTTCGGAATAGCGGGAGAGTCCAAGAGACCCAGTACTTC,NA,TRBJ2-5,TRBD2,TRBV7-2
CASIKRGGTQTKAFF,TGTGCCAGCATCAAGCGGGGAGGGACGCAGACTAAAGCTTTCTTT,many,TRBJ1-1,NA,TRBV11-2
CASRSDRGALNSPLHF,TGTGCCAGTAGATCGGACAGGGGCGCCCTTAATTCACCCCTCCACTTT,many,TRBJ1-6,TRBD1,TRBV19
CASSPPGRNEQFF,TGTGCCAGCTCACCACCCGGTCGTAATGAGCAGTTCTTC,many,TRBJ2-1,NA,TRBV18
CASSADPIGVGNQPQHF,TGCGCCAGCAGCGCCGACCCGATCGGGGTGGGCAATCAGCCCCAGCATTTT,many,TRBJ1-5,NA,TRBV10-2
CAISEQGDGELFF,TGTGCCATCAGTGAGCAGGGTGACGGGGAGCTGTTTTTT,many,TRBJ2-2,NA,TRBV10-3
CAISESLVSGNTIYF,TGTGCCATCAGTGAGTCGTTGGTATCTGGAAACACCATATATTTT,many,TRBJ1-3,NA,TRBV10-3
CSARDYGTQHF,TGCAGTGCTAGAGATTATGGGACCCAGCATTTT,many,TRBJ1-5,NA,TRBV20-1
CASSPIAGGGTDTQYF,TGTGCCAGCAGCCCTATAGCGGGAGGGGGCACAGATACGCAGTATTTT,many,TRBJ2-3,TRBD2,TRBV28
CAWAGEGGFGYTF,TGTGCCTGGGCTGGGGAGGGGGGGTTCGGCTACACCTTC,many,TRBJ1-2,NA,TRBV30
CSARLWRSYNEQFF,TGCAGTGCTAGATTATGGCGGTCCTACAATGAGCAGTTCTTC,NA,TRBJ2-1,NA,TRBV20-1
CACQYSWGRITEAFF,TGTGCCTGCCAATACTCATGGGGGAGGATCACTGAAGCTTTCTTT,few,TRBJ1-1,NA,TRBV30
CATAGTGDQPQHF,TGTGCCACCGCCGGGACAGGGGATCAGCCCCAGCATTTT,many,TRBJ1-5,TRBD1,TRBV2
CASSLAPRGAPPYGYTF,TGTGCCAGCAGCTTGGCCCCACGGGGGGCACCCCCCTATGGCTACACCTTC,many,TRBJ1-2,NA,TRBV7-2
CASSVEGLAGGHTGELFF,TGTGCCAGCAGCGTAGAAGGACTAGCGGGAGGTCACACCGGGGAGCTGTTTTTT,NA,TRBJ2-2,TRBD2,TRBV9
CASSIRGQGYNEQFF,TGCGCCAGCAGCATACGGGGACAGGGCTACAATGAGCAGTTCTTC,many,TRBJ2-1,TRBD1,TRBV5-1
CASSGGGPSYNEQFF,TGTGCCAGCAGTGGGGGAGGGCCATCCTACAATGAGCAGTTCTTC,many,TRBJ2-1,TRBD2,TRBV27
CASSAFIGGYEQYF,TGTGCCAGCAGCGCCTTTATTGGGGGATACGAGCAGTACTTC,many,TRBJ2-7,NA,TRBV9
CSARDRSSGNTIYF,TGCAGTGCGAGGGACCGTAGCTCTGGAAACACCATATATTTT,many,TRBJ1-3,NA,TRBV20-1
CASSPPSGSSYEQYF,TGTGCCAGCTCACCACCCAGCGGGAGCTCCTACGAGCAGTACTTC,many,TRBJ2-7,TRBD2,TRBV18
CASSPGLAELYEQYF,TGTGCCAGCAGCCCCGGACTAGCGGAACTATACGAGCAGTACTTC,many,TRBJ2-7,TRBD2,TRBV3-1
CANSSGDLATKETQYF,TGTGCCAACAGCAGCGGAGACTTAGCGACCAAAGAGACCCAGTACTTC,NA,TRBJ2-5,NA,TRBV7-2
CASSRTYLEGFAFF,TGTGCCAGCAGCAGGACTTACCTGGAAGGATTTGCTTTCTTT,few,TRBJ1-1,NA,TRBV6-2/TRBV6-3
CASSPQRGVAGYTF,TGTGCCAGCAGTCCTCAGCGAGGGGTAGCCGGCTACACCTTC,many,TRBJ1-2,NA,TRBV27
CASSFLTGAGYGYTF,TGCGCCAGCAGCTTTCTGACAGGGGCCGGCTATGGCTACACCTTC,few,TRBJ1-2,TRBD1,TRBV5-1
CSASRDSNQPQHF,TGCAGTGCTAGTAGAGATAGCAATCAGCCCCAGCATTTT,many,TRBJ1-5,NA,TRBV20-1
CASGTLFGTGVTVGQETQYF,TGTGCCAGCGGGACCTTATTTGGGACAGGGGTTACGGTAGGACAAGAGACCCAGTACTTC,NA,TRBJ2-5,TRBD1,TRBV6-1
CAWSLNGPEQFF,TGTGCCTGGAGTTTAAACGGACCAGAGCAGTTCTTC,many,TRBJ2-1,NA,TRBV30
CASSLAPWDNEQFF,TGTGCCAGCAGCTTAGCTCCGTGGGACAATGAGCAGTTCTTC,many,TRBJ2-1,NA,TRBV7-8
CASSLIATGQIHNEQFF,TGTGCCAGCAGCTTAATTGCTACCGGACAGATCCACAATGAGCAGTTCTTC,NA,TRBJ2-1,NA,TRBV7-9